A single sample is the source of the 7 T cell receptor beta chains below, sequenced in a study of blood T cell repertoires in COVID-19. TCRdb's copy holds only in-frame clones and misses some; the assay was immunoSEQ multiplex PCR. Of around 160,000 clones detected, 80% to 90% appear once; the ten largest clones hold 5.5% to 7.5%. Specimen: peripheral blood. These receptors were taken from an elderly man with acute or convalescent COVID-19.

In DNA form, the CDR3 reads TGTGCCAGCAGCTTAAGGTCTCGCGGACTAGCGGGAGTAGATGAGCAGTTCTTC. Protein sequence: CASSLRSRGLAGVDEQFF. The V call is TRBV11-2, the J call TRBJ2-1; 13 nucleotides match TRBD2. CDR1 is SGHAT and CDR2 is FQNNGV in the germline V gene. The trim removed 2 bases at V and 8 bases at J, leaving 12 bases unmatched. The CDR3 is made up of 18 amino acids.

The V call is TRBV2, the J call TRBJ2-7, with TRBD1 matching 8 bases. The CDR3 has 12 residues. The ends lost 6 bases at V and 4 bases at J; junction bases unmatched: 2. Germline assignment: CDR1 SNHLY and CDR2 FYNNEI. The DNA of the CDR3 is TGTGCCAGCAGACAGGGGGGTTACGAGCAGTACTTC. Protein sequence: CASRQGGYEQYF.

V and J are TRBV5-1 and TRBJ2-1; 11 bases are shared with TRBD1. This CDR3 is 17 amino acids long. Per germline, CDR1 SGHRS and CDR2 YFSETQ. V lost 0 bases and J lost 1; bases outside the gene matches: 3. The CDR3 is CASSLGTGGLSYNEQFF. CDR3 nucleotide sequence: TGCGCCAGCAGCTTGGGGACAGGGGGCTTGTCCTACAATGAGCAGTTCTTC.

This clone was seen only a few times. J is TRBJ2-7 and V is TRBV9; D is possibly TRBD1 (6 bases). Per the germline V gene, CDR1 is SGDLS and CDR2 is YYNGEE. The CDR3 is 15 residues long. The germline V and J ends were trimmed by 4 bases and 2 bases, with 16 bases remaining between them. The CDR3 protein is CASSIGTQFPYEQYF. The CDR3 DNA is TGTGCCAGCAGCATCGGGACACAATTCCCCTACGAGCAGTACTTC.

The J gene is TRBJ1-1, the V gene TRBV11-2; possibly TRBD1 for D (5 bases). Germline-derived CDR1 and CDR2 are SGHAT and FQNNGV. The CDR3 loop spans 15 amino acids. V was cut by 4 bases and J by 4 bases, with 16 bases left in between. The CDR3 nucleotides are TGTGCCAGCAGCTGGGGGGTACAGGTACCCACTGAAGCTTTCTTT. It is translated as CASSWGVQVPTEAFF.

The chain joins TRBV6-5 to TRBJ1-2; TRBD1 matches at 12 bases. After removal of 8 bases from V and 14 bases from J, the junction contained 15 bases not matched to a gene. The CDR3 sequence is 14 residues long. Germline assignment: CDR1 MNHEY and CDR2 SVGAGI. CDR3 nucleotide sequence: TGTGCCAGCTCTCCGGGGACAGGGGGCGCGGGCCAGACCTTC. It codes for CASSPGTGGAGQTF.

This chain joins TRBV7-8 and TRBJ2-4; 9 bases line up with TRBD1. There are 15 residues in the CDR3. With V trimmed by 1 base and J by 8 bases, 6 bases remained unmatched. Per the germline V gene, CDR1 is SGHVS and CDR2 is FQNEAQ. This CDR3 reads CASSLDNRGRDIQYF. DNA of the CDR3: TGTGCCAGCAGCTTAGACAACAGGGGGCGCGACATTCAGTACTTC.